This entry features one TCR beta chain sequence. What it binds is not known. TCRdb re-called the RT-PCR reads with MiXCR, one entry per CDR3 protein. The sample lists over 150,000 distinct CDR3 sequences, about a tenth occurring once. The sample originates from a study of response to subunit inactivated influenza vaccine. CDR3 length equals 14 residues. Trimming took 2 bases from V and 8 from J; bases not matched to a gene: 9. Germline loops: CDR1 SGHRS, CDR2 YFSETQ. Regarding the study as a whole: The authors suggested that every seasonal influenza vaccination recruits few new T cells.

The TCR was taken from a man in his forties or fifties who received an inactivated influenza vaccine. This chain uses TRBV5-1 with TRBJ1-2; 7 nucleotides align to TRBD1. The source material was non-naive T cells sorted from PBMCs, sampled around seven weeks after vaccination. The CDR3 protein is CASSLGPGQRGYTF. Written as DNA, the CDR3 is TGCGCCAGCAGCTTAGGGCCGGGACAGCGGGGCTACACCTTC.